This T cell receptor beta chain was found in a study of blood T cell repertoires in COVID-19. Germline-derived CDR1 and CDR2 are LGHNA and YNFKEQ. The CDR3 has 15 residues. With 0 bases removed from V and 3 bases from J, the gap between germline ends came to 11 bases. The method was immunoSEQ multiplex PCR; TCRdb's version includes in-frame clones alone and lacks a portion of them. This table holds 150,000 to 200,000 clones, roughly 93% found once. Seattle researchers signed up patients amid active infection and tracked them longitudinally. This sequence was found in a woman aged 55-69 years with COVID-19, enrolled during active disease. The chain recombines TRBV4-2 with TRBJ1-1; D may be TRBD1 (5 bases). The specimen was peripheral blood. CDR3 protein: CASSQDPTGDTEAFF. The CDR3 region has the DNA TGTGCCAGCAGCCAAGATCCTACAGGAGACACTGAAGCTTTCTTT.